The clone carrying this TCR beta chain was found a few times. This entry comes from a study of blood T cell repertoires in COVID-19. For the study at large: Sources were T cells, B-cell-depleted T cells, or PBMCs; the material itself was cDNA or gDNA.

The V gene end was trimmed by 4 bases and the J gene end by 8 bases; junction bases not matched to a gene: 11. Germline V CDR1 and CDR2: SGHNT, YYREEE (reference sequence). The length of the CDR3 is 15 residues. In the authors' methods: How many nucleated cells were present was estimated from reference gene primer amplification. TCRdb keeps only in-frame clones here, not all; method: immunoSEQ multiplex PCR. That table furnishes V, J and clone size, whereas the DNA furnished D and trimming. The table includes under 250,000 clones, around 87% detected once. This chain connects TRBV5-4 to TRBJ1-2, with 10 bases matching TRBD1. The receptor's source is a woman between 65 and 79 years old with active or convalescent COVID-19. Sequenced sample: peripheral blood. CDR3 sequence: CASSPPKGQGYGYTF. Here the CDR3 DNA reads TGTGCCAGCAGCCCCCCAAAGGGACAGGGGTACGGCTACACCTTC.